This entry describes one T cell receptor (beta chain). The sample belongs to a study of blood T cell repertoires in COVID-19. Study-wide background: Samples representing acute and convalescent COVID-19 were sourced from the United States, Italy and Spain. Sources were T cells, B-cell-depleted T cells, or PBMCs; the material itself was cDNA or gDNA.

Germline values: CDR1 PRHDT, CDR2 FYEKMQ (reference sequence). CDR3 size: 19 residues. Unmatched junction bases numbered 19, after V lost 4 bases and J lost 6 bases. In the authors' methods: For nucleated cells, counts were estimated from reference gene primer amplification. Sequencing used immunoSEQ multiplex PCR; TCRdb keeps in-frame clones, though not all of them. V and J calls and clone size are as listed in that table; D and trimming were resolved from the DNA. Altogether over 150,000 clones are present, around 74% being singletons, with the ten largest covering about 3%. The receptor was derived from a man between 65 and 80 years old with acute or convalescent COVID-19. The rearrangement links TRBV13 to TRBJ2-1, with 9 bases that match TRBD2. What was sequenced was peripheral blood. CDR3 bases: TGTGCCAGCAGCTCCGCCGCGGGGGAGAGGCTAGCGGGGCTCAATGAGCAGTTCTTC. Its translation: CASSSAAGERLAGLNEQFF.